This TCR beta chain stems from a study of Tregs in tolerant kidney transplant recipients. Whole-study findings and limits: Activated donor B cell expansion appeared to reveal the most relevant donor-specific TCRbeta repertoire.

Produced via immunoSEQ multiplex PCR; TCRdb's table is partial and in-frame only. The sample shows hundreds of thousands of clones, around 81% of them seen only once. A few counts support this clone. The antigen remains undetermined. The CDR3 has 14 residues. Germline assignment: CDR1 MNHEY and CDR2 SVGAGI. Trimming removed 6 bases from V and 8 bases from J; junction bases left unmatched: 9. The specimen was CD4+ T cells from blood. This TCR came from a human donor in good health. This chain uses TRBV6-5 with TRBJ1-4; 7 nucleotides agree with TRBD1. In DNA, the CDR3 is TGTGCCAGCAGCCGGTCGACAGGGCAAGAAAAACTGTTTTTT. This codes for CASSRSTGQEKLFF.